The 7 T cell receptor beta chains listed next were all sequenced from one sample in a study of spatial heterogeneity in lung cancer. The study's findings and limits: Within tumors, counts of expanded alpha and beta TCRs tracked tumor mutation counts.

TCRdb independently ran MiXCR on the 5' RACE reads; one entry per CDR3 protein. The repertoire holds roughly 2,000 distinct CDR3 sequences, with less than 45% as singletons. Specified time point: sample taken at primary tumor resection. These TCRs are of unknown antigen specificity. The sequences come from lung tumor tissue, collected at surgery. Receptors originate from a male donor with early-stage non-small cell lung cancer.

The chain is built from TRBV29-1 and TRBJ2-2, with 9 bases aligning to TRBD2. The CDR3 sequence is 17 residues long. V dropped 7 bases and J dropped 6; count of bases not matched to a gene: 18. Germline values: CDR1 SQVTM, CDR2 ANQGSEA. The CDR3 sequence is CSAQLQVSGRTAGELFF. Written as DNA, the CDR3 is TGCAGCGCGCAACTTCAAGTTAGCGGGAGAACGGCCGGGGAGCTGTTTTTT.

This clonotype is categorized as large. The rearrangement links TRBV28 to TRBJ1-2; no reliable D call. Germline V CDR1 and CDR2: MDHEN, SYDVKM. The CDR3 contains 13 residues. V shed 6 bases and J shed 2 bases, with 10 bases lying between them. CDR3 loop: CASRVLGNYGYTF. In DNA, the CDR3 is TGTGCCAGCAGAGTCCTAGGGAACTATGGCTACACCTTC.

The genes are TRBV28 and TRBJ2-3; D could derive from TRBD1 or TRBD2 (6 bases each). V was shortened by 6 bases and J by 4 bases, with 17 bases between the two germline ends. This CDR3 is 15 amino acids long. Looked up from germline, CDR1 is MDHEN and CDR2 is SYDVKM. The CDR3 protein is CASSTPGAGADTQYF. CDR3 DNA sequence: TGTGCCAGCAGCACCCCGGGGGCGGGCGCAGATACGCAGTATTTT.

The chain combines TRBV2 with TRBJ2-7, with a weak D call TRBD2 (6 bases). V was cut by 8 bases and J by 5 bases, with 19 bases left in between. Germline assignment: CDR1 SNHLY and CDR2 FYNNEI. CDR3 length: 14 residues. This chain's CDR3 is CASRAFGGLDEQYV. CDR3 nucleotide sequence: TGTGCCAGCCGAGCATTTGGAGGGCTGGACGAGCAGTACGTC.

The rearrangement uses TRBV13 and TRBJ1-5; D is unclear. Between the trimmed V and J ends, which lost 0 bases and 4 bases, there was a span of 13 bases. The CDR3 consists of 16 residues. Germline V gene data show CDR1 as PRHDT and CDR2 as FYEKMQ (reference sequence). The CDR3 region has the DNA TGTGCCAGCAGCTTAGGCCAAGGTCGGGGTAATCAGCCCCAGCATTTT. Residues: CASSLGQGRGNQPQHF. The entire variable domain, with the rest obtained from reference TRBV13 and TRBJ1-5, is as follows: AAGVIQSPRHLIKEKRETATLKCYPIPRHDTVYWYQQGPGQDPQFLISFYEKMQSDKGSIPDRFSAQQFSDYHSELNMSSLELGDSALYFCASSLGQGRGNQPQHFGDGTRLSIL.

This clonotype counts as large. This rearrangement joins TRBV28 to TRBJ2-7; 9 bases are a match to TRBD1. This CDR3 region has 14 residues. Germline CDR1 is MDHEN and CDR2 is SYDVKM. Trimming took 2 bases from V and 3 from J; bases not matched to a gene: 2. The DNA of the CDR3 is TGTGCCAGCAGTTTAGGGGACAGGGTCTACGAGCAGTACTTC. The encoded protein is CASSLGDRVYEQYF.

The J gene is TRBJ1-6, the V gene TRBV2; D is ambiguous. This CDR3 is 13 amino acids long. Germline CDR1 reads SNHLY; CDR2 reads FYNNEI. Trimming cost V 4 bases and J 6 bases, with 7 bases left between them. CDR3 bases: TGTGCCAGCAGTGGGTGGATTAATTCACCCCTCCACTTT. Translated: CASSGWINSPLHF.